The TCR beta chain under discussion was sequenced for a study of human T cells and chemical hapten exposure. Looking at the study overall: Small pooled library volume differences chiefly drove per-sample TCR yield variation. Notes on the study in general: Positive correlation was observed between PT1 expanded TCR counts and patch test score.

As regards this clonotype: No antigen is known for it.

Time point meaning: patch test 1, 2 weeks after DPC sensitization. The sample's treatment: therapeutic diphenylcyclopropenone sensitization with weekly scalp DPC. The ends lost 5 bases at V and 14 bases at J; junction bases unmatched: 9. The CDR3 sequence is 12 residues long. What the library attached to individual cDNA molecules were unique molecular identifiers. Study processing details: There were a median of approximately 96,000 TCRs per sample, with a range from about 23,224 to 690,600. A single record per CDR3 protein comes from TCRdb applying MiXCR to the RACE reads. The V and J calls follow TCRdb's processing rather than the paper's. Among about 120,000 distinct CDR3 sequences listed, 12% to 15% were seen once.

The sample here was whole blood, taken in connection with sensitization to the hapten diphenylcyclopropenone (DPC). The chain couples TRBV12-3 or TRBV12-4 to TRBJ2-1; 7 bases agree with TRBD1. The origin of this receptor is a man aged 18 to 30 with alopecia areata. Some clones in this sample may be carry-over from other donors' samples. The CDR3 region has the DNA TGTGCCAGCAGTCACGAGACAGGGACGGAGTTCTTC. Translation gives CASSHETGTEFF.